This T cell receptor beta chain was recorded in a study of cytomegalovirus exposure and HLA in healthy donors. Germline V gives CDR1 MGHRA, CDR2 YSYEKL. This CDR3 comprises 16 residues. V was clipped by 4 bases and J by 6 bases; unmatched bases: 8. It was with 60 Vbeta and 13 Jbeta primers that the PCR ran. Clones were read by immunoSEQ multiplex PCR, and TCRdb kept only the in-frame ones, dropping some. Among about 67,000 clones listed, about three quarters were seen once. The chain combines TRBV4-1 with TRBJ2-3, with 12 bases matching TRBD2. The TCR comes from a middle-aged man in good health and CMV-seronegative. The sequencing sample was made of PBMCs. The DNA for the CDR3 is TGCGCCAGCAGCCCGAAGACTAGCGGGAGTACGGATACGCAGTATTTT. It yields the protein CASSPKTSGSTDTQYF.